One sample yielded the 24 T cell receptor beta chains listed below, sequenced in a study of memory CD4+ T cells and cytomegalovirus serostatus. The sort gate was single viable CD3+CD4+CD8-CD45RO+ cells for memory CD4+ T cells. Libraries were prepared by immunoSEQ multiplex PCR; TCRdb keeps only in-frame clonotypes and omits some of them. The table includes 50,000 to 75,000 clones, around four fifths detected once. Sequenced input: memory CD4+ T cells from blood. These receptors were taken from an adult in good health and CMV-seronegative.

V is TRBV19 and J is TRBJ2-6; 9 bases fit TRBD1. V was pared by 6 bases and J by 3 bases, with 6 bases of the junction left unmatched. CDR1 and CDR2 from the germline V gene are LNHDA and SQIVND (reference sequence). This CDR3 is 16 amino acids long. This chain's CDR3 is CASRLGTGNGANVLTF. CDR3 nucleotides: TGTGCCAGTAGACTCGGGACAGGGAATGGGGCCAACGTCCTGACTTTC.

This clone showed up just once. CDR3 in DNA: TGTGCCAGTAGTATAGAGACAGGCCGGGGGACTGAAGCTTTCTTT. Translating gives CASSIETGRGTEAFF. The chain joins TRBV19 to TRBJ1-1; possibly TRBD1 for D (6 bases). Germline V CDR1 and CDR2: LNHDA, SQIVND (reference sequence). The CDR3 sequence is 15 residues long. Trimming stripped 0 bases from V and 5 bases from J, with 13 bases between.

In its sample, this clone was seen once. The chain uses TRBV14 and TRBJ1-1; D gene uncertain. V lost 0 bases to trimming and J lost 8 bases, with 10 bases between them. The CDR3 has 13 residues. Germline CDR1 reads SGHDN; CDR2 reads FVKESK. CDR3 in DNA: TGTGCCAGCAGCCAAGATTATGCGGGAGAAGCTTTCTTT. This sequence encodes CASSQDYAGEAFF.

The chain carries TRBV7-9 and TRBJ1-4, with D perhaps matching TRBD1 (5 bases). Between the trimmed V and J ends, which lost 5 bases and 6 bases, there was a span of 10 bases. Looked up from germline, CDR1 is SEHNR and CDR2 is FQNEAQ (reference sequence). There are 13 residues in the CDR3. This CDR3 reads CASSAGTYEKLFF. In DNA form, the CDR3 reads TGTGCCAGCAGCGCCGGGACCTATGAAAAACTGTTTTTT.

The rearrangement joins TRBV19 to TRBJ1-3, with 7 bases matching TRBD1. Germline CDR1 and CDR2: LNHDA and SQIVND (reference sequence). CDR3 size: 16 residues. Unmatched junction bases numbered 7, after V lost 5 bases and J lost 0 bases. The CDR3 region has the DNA TGTGCCAGTAGTGTTAACAGGGGTACCTCTGGAAACACCATATATTTT. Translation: CASSVNRGTSGNTIYF. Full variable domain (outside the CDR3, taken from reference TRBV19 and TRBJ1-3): DGGITQSPKYLFRKEGQNVTLSCEQNLNHDAMYWYRQDPGQGLRLIYYSQIVNDFQKGDIAEGYSVSREKKESFPLTVTSAQKNPTAFYLCASSVNRGTSGNTIYFGEGSWLTVV.

DNA for the CDR3: TGTGCCAGCGCCCCCAGGACAGGGCTTTCACCCCTCCACTTT. Protein sequence: CASAPRTGLSPLHF. The gene calls are TRBV7-9 and TRBJ1-6; the match to TRBD1 covers 8 bases. The trim removed 8 bases at V and 9 bases at J, leaving 9 bases unmatched. This CDR3 has 14 residues. Germline CDR1 is SEHNR and CDR2 is FQNEAQ (reference sequence).

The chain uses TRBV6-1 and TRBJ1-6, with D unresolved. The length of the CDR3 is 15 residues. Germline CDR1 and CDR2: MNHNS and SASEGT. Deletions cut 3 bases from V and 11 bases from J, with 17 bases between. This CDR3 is CASSEKGNGPPPLHF. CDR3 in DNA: TGTGCCAGCAGTGAGAAGGGAAACGGGCCGCCACCCCTCCACTTT.

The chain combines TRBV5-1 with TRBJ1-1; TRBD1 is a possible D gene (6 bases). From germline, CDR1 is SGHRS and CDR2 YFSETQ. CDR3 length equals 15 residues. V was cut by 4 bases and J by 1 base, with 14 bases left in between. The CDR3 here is CASSEAGTSNTEAFF. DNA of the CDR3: TGCGCCAGCAGCGAGGCCGGGACATCGAACACTGAAGCTTTCTTT.

The chain's CDR3 is CASTPGRALNYGYTF. The CDR3 DNA sequence: TGTGCCAGTACCCCCGGGAGGGCGCTTAACTATGGCTACACCTTC. The chain uses TRBV19 and TRBJ1-2; no firm D call. The CDR3 runs 15 residues. V was clipped by 7 bases and J by 1 base, with 16 bases between them. Germline loops: CDR1 LNHDA, CDR2 SQIVND (reference sequence). Together with reference TRBV19 and TRBJ1-2, the CDR3 gives the full variable domain: DGGITQSPKYLFRKEGQNVTLSCEQNLNHDAMYWYRQDPGQGLRLIYYSQIVNDFQKGDIAEGYSVSREKKESFPLTVTSAQKNPTAFYLCASTPGRALNYGYTFGSGTRLTVV.

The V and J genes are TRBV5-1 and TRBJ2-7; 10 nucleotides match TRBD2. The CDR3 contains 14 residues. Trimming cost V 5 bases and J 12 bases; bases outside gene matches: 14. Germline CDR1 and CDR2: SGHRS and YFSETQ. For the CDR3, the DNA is TGCGCCAGCAGAGTAGGGCTAGCGGGAGAGGAATGGTACTTC. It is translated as CASRVGLAGEEWYF.

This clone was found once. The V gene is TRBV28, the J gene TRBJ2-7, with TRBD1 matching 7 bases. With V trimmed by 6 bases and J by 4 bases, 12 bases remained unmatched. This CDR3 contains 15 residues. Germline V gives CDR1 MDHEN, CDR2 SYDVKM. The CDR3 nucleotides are TGTGCCAGCAGAGCCGAGGGGGCCTTGGGGTACGAGCAGTACTTC. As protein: CASRAEGALGYEQYF.

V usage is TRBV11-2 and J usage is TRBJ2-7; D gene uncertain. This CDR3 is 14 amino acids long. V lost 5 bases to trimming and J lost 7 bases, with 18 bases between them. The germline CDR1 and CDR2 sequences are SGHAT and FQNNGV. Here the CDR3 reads CASSARPDLREQYF. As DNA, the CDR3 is TGTGCCAGCAGCGCCCGGCCAGACCTACGAGAGCAGTACTTC.

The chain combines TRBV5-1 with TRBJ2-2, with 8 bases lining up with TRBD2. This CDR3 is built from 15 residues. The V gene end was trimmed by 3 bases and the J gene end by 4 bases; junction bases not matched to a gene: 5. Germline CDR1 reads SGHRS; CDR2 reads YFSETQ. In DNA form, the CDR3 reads TGCGCCAGCAGCTCGGGGGGGGTGAGCACCGGGGAGCTGTTTTTT. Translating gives CASSSGGVSTGELFF.

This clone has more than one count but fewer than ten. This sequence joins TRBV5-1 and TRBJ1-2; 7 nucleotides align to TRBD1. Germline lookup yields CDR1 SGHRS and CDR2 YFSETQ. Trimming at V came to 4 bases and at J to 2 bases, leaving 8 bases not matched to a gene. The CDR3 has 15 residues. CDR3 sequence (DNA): TGCGCCAGCAGCAGGACGGGACAGAGCAACTATGGCTACACCTTC. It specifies CASSRTGQSNYGYTF.

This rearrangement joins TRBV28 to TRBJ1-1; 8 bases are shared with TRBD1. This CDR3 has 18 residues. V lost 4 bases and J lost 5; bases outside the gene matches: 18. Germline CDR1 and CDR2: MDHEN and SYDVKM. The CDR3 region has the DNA TGTGCCAGCAGTTATCCCCCAGGACAGGGTGGAAGGAGGACTGAAGCTTTCTTT. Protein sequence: CASSYPPGQGGRRTEAFF.

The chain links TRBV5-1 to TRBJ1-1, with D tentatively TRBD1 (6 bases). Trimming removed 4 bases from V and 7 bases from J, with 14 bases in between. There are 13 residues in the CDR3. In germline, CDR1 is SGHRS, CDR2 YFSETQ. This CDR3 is CASSRPGTSEAFF. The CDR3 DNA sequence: TGCGCCAGCAGCCGACCGGGGACAAGTGAAGCTTTCTTT.

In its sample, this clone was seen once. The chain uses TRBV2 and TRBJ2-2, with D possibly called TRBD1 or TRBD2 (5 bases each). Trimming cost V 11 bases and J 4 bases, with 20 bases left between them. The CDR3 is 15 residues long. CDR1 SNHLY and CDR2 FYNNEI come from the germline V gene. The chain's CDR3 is CASFGWGNTTGELFF. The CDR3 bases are TGTGCCTCTTTTGGCTGGGGGAACACCACCGGGGAGCTGTTTTTT.

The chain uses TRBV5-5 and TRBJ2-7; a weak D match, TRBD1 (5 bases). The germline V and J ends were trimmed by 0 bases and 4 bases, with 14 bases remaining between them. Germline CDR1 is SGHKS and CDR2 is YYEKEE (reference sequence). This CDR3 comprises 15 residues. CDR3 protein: CASSLALNRMYEQYF. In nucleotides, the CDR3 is TGTGCCAGCAGCTTGGCGTTGAACAGGATGTACGAGCAGTACTTC.

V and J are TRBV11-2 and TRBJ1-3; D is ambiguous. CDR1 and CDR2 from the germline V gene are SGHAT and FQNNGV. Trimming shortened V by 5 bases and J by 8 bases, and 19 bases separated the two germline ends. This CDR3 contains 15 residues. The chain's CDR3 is CASSNVRRDSDTIYF. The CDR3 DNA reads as TGTGCCAGCAGCAACGTCCGTCGCGACTCGGACACCATATATTTT.

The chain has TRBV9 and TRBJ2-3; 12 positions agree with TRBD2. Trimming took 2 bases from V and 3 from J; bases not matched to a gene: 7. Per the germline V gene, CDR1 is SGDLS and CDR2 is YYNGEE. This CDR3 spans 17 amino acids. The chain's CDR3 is CASSVRSGLAGTDTQYF. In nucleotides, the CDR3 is TGTGCCAGCAGCGTTCGGAGTGGACTAGCGGGAACAGATACGCAGTATTTT.

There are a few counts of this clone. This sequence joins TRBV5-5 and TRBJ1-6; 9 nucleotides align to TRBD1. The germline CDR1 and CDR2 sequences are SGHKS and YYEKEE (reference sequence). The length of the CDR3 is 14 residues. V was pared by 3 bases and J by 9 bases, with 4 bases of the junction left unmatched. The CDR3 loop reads CASSSRDRVSPLHF. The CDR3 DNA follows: TGTGCCAGCAGCTCCCGGGACAGGGTTTCACCCCTCCACTTT.

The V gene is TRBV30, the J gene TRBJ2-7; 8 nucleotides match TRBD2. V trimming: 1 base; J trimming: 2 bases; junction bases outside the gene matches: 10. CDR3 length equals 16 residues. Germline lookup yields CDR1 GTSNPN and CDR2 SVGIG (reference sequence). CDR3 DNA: TGTGCCTGGAGTGCACCCCGGGGGGGTCTAACCTACGAGCAGTACTTC. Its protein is CAWSAPRGGLTYEQYF.

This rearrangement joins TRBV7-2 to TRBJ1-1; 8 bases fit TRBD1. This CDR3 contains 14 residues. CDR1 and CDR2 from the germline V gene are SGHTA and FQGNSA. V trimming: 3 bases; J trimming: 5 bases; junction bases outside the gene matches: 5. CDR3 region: CASSFQGALTEAFF. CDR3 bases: TGTGCCAGCAGCTTTCAGGGGGCGCTTACTGAAGCTTTCTTT.

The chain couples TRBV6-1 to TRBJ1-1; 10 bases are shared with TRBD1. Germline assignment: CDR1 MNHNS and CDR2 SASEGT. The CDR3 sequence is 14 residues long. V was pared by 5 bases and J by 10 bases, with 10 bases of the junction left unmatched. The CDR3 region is CASSWGGQGWRAFF. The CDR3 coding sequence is TGTGCCAGCAGTTGGGGGGGACAGGGGTGGAGAGCTTTCTTT.